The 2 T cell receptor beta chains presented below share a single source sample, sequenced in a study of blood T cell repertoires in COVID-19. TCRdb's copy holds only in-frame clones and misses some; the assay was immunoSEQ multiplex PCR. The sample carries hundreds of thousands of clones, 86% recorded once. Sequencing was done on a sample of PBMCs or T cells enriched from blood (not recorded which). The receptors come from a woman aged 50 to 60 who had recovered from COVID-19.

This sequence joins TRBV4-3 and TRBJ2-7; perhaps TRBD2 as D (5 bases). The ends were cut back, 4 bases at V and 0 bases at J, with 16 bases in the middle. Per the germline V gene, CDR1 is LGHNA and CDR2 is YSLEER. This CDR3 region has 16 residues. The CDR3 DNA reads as TGCGCCAGCAGCCCCGGGGTAACGATCAGCTCCTACGAGCAGTACTTC. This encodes CASSPGVTISSYEQYF.

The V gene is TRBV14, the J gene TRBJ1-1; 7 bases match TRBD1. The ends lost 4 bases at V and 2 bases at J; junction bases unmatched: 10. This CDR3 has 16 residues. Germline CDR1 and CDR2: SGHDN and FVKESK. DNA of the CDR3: TGTGCCAGCAGCCCCCTCGGACAGGCCCCTAACACTGAAGCTTTCTTT. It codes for CASSPLGQAPNTEAFF.